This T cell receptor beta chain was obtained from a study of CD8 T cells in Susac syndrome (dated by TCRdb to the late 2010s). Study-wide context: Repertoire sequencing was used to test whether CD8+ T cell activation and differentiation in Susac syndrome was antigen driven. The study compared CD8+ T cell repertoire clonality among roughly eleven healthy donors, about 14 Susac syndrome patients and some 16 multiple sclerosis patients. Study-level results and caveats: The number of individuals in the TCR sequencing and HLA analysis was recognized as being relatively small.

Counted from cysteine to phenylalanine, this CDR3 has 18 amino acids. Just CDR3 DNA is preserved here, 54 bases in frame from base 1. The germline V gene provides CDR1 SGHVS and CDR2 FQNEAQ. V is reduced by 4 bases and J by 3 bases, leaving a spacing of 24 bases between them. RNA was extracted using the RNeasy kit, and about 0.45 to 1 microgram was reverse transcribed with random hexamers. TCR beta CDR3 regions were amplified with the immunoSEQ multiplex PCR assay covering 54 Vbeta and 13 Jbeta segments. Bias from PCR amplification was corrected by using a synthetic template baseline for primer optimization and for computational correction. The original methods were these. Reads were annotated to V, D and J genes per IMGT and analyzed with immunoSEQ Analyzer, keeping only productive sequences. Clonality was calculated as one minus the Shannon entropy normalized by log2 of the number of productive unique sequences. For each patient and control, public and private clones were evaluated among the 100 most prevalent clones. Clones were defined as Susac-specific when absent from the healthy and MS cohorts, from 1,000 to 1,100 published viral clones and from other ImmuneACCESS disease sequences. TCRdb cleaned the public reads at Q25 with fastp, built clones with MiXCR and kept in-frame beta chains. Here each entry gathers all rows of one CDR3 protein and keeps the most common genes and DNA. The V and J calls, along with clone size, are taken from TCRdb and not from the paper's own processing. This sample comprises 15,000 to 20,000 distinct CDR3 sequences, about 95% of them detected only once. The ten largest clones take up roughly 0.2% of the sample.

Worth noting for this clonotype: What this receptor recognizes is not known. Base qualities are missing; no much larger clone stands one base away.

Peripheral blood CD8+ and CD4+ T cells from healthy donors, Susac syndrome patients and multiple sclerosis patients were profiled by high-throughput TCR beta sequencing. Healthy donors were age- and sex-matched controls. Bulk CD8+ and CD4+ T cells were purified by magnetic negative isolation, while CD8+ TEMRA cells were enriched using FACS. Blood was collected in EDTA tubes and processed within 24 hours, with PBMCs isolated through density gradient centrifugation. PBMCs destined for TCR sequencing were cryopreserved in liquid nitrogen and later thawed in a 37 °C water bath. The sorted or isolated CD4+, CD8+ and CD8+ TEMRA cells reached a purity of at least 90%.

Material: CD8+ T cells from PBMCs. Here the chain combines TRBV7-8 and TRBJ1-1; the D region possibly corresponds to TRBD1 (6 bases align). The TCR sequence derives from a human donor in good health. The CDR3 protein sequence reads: CASSSNYAGAVSDTEAFF. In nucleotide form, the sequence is TGTGCCAGCAGCTCGAATTACGCAGGGGCGGTTTCGGACACTGAAGCTTTCTTT.